This TCR beta chain was observed in a study of shared clonotypes between healthy human individuals. Study results and caveats: Sharing across several donors was seen in around 5% of naive CD4 clonotypes.

CDR3 length: 16 residues. Trimming removed 0 bases from V and 4 bases from J; junction bases left unmatched: 6. Germline CDR1 and CDR2: ENHRY and SYGVKD. Using 200 ng DNA, 30,000 to 35,000 T cell genomes, the sorted-subset replicate PCRs were run. Sequenced by immunoSEQ multiplex PCR; TCRdb stores in-frame clones only, minus some. The data show 2 million to 3 million clones, with approximately 90% seen just once and around 0.15% held by the top ten. This clone was found once. Its antigen remains unknown. Source material: naive CD4+ T cells sorted from blood. Specified subset: CD45RA+ positively selected. The V call is TRBV10-3, the J call TRBJ1-2, with TRBD1 matching 9 bases. The sequence was obtained from a young man in good health. CDR3 sequence: CAISESNRGQAYGYTF. In DNA, the CDR3 is TGTGCCATCAGTGAGTCGAACAGGGGGCAAGCCTATGGCTACACCTTC.